This TCR beta chain was captured by sequencing in a study of blood T cells in healthy people across ages. This clonotype was detected a few times. PBMCs, at least 6 million per sample, were isolated. Primed by a sample-barcoded 5' primer and a J-beta primer mix, a second PCR proceeded for about 7 to 11 cycles. TCRdb itself ran the 5' RACE reads through MiXCR, one entry per CDR3 protein. Here the sample spans under 850,000 distinct CDR3 sequences, about 34% being singletons. This CDR3 is 13 amino acids long. The J segment lost 8 bases and the V segment lost 6 bases, leaving 6 bases of the junction unmatched. Germline V gene data show CDR1 as SNHLY and CDR2 as FYNNEI.

The receptor was derived from a young man in good health. Source material: blood. The J gene is TRBJ1-4, the V gene TRBV2; TRBD1 matches 7 bases. CDR3 coding DNA: TGTGCCAGCAGGAGGGACAGTCGGGAAAAACTGTTTTTT. Its translation: CASRRDSREKLFF.